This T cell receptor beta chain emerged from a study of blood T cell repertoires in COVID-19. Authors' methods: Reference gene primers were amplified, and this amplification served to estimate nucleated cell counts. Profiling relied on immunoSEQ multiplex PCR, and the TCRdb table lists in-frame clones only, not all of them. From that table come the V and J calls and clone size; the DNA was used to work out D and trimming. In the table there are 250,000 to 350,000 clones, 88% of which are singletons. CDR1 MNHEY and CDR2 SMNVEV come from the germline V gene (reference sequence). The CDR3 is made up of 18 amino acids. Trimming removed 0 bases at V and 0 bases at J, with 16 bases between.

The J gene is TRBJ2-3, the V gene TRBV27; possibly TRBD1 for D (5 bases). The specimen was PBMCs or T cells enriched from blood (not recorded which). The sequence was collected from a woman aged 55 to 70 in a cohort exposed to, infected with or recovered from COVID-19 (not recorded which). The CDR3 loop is CASSLSGPRVPSTDTQYF. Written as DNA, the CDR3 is TGTGCCAGCAGTTTATCGGGCCCCAGGGTCCCTAGCACAGATACGCAGTATTTT.